The rows below give T cell receptor beta chains drawn from one sample of a study of blood T cell repertoires in COVID-19. Some clones are missing from TCRdb's copy, which holds only in-frame ones; the method was immunoSEQ multiplex PCR. The sample records fewer than 350,000 clones, 81% being singletons. Sequencing input: peripheral blood. The receptors stem from a woman between 55 and 75 years old with active or convalescent COVID-19. The CDR3 runs from the conserved cysteine through the conserved F or W. The D gene is left open where the match is weak. Clone sizes are given selectively: once, few, many, or a class where the clone is expanded.

clone size: few; V gene: TRBV4-2; D gene: .; J gene: TRBJ1-2; CDR3 protein: CASTRGQTYGYTF; CDR3 DNA: TGTGCCAGCACCCGTGGACAAACCTATGGCTACACCTTC
clone size: .; V gene: TRBV7-2; D gene: .; J gene: TRBJ2-1; CDR3 protein: CASSLGGGSYNEQFF; CDR3 DNA: TGTGCCAGCAGCTTAGGCGGAGGCTCCTACAATGAGCAGTTCTTC
clone size: .; V gene: TRBV7-3; D gene: .; J gene: TRBJ2-5; CDR3 protein: CASSFQGSRETQYF; CDR3 DNA: TGTGCCAGCAGCTTCCAGGGGTCCCGGGAGACCCAGTACTTC
clone size: .; V gene: TRBV5-6; D gene: .; J gene: TRBJ2-3; CDR3 protein: CASSVPLGAQYF; CDR3 DNA: TGTGCCAGCAGCGTCCCCTTGGGGGCTCAGTATTTT
clone size: .; V gene: TRBV5-1; D gene: TRBD2; J gene: TRBJ2-1; CDR3 protein: CASSLGLYGGYNEQFF; CDR3 DNA: TGCGCCAGCAGCTTGGGCCTTTACGGGGGGTACAATGAGCAGTTCTTC
clone size: few; V gene: TRBV19; D gene: TRBD1; J gene: TRBJ1-6; CDR3 protein: CASSIRQGLDSPLHF; CDR3 DNA: TGTGCCAGTAGTATCAGACAGGGGCTGGATTCACCCCTCCACTTT
clone size: .; V gene: TRBV3-1/TRBV3-2; D gene: .; J gene: TRBJ1-1; CDR3 protein: CASSQEGRGTEAFF; CDR3 DNA: TGTGCCAGCAGCCAAGAAGGGAGGGGAACTGAAGCTTTCTTT
clone size: .; V gene: TRBV6-4; D gene: TRBD1; J gene: TRBJ2-1; CDR3 protein: CASSDSGQHNEQFF; CDR3 DNA: TGTGCCAGCAGTGACTCGGGACAGCACAATGAGCAGTTCTTC
clone size: .; V gene: TRBV11-3; D gene: .; J gene: TRBJ2-7; CDR3 protein: CASSSGTAYEQYF; CDR3 DNA: TGTGCCAGCAGCTCTGGAACAGCCTACGAGCAGTACTTC
clone size: .; V gene: TRBV5-8; D gene: .; J gene: TRBJ2-2; CDR3 protein: CASTIVGGTGELFF; CDR3 DNA: TGTGCCAGCACCATAGTAGGGGGTACCGGGGAGCTGTTTTTT
clone size: .; V gene: TRBV6-2/TRBV6-3; D gene: TRBD1; J gene: TRBJ2-5; CDR3 protein: CASSDRVLETQYF; CDR3 DNA: TGTGCCAGCAGTGACAGGGTGCTGGAGACCCAGTACTTC
clone size: .; V gene: TRBV7-2; D gene: .; J gene: TRBJ1-6; CDR3 protein: CASSLSPVSPLHF; CDR3 DNA: TGTGCCAGCAGCTTAAGTCCGGTTTCACCCCTCCACTTT
clone size: .; V gene: TRBV7-2; D gene: .; J gene: TRBJ2-3; CDR3 protein: CASSLSAGPDTQYF; CDR3 DNA: TGTGCCAGCAGCTTATCGGCGGGCCCCGATACGCAGTATTTT
clone size: .; V gene: TRBV5-4; D gene: TRBD1; J gene: TRBJ2-5; CDR3 protein: CASSFDGQVQETQYF; CDR3 DNA: TGTGCCAGCAGCTTCGACGGACAGGTCCAAGAGACCCAGTACTTC
clone size: .; V gene: TRBV12-3/TRBV12-4; D gene: .; J gene: TRBJ1-2; CDR3 protein: CASSFQGTGGYTF; CDR3 DNA: TGTGCCAGCAGTTTCCAGGGGACCGGTGGCTACACCTTC
clone size: once; V gene: TRBV6-5; D gene: TRBD1; J gene: TRBJ2-7; CDR3 protein: CASVPDRGYGEQYF; CDR3 DNA: TGTGCCAGCGTACCCGACAGGGGCTATGGGGAGCAGTACTTC
clone size: once; V gene: TRBV2; D gene: .; J gene: TRBJ1-5; CDR3 protein: CASSVPGLINQPQHF; CDR3 DNA: TGTGCCAGCAGTGTCCCGGGACTGATCAATCAGCCCCAGCATTTT
clone size: .; V gene: TRBV6-5; D gene: TRBD1; J gene: TRBJ1-3; CDR3 protein: CASRIRDSPGNTIYF; CDR3 DNA: TGTGCCAGCAGGATCCGGGACAGCCCTGGAAACACCATATATTTT
clone size: .; V gene: TRBV6-1; D gene: .; J gene: TRBJ1-2; CDR3 protein: CASSEAGVLVYGYTF; CDR3 DNA: TGTGCCAGCAGTGAAGCCGGGGTACTTGTGTATGGCTACACCTTC
clone size: .; V gene: TRBV3-1/TRBV3-2; D gene: .; J gene: TRBJ1-2; CDR3 protein: CASSPTPQNYGYTF; CDR3 DNA: TGTGCCAGCAGCCCAACCCCGCAGAACTATGGCTACACCTTC
clone size: .; V gene: TRBV7-8; D gene: .; J gene: TRBJ2-3; CDR3 protein: CASSLGNREDTQYF; CDR3 DNA: TGTGCCAGCAGCTTAGGGAACAGGGAGGATACGCAGTATTTT
clone size: .; V gene: TRBV9; D gene: .; J gene: TRBJ1-4; CDR3 protein: CASSVGRGGSNEKLFF; CDR3 DNA: TGTGCCAGCAGCGTAGGTCGGGGTGGGAGTAATGAAAAACTGTTTTTT
clone size: .; V gene: TRBV25-1; D gene: .; J gene: TRBJ2-5; CDR3 protein: CASSLVSKETQYF; CDR3 DNA: TGTGCCAGCAGTCTGGTTTCTAAAGAGACCCAGTACTTC
clone size: .; V gene: TRBV4-3; D gene: TRBD2; J gene: TRBJ2-1; CDR3 protein: CASSPSVGRGGPNEQFF; CDR3 DNA: TGCGCCAGCAGCCCCTCGGTGGGACGGGGGGGCCCTAATGAGCAGTTCTTC
clone size: .; V gene: TRBV24-1; D gene: TRBD1; J gene: TRBJ1-5; CDR3 protein: CATSQTGGNNQPQHF; CDR3 DNA: TGTGCCACCAGCCAGACAGGGGGCAACAATCAGCCCCAGCATTTT
clone size: .; V gene: TRBV5-1; D gene: TRBD2; J gene: TRBJ2-3; CDR3 protein: CASSVDIAGLSTDTQYF; CDR3 DNA: TGCGCCAGCAGCGTCGATATAGCGGGGCTGAGCACAGATACGCAGTATTTT
clone size: .; V gene: TRBV7-2; D gene: .; J gene: TRBJ2-1; CDR3 protein: CASSLNRESYNEQFF; CDR3 DNA: TGTGCCAGCAGCTTGAACAGAGAGTCCTACAATGAGCAGTTCTTC
clone size: once; V gene: TRBV7-3; D gene: .; J gene: TRBJ1-6; CDR3 protein: CASSLTTGGRSPLHF; CDR3 DNA: TGTGCTAGCAGCTTAACGACAGGTGGGCGTTCACCCCTCCACTTT
clone size: .; V gene: TRBV12-3/TRBV12-4; D gene: TRBD1; J gene: TRBJ1-2; CDR3 protein: CASSVQGGGGYTF; CDR3 DNA: TGTGCCAGCAGTGTACAGGGGGGAGGTGGCTACACCTTC
clone size: many; V gene: TRBV2; D gene: TRBD2; J gene: TRBJ2-3; CDR3 protein: CASSPWGGTDTQYF; CDR3 DNA: TGTGCCAGCAGCCCGTGGGGGGGGACAGATACGCAGTATTTT
clone size: .; V gene: TRBV6-5; D gene: TRBD1; J gene: TRBJ1-1; CDR3 protein: CASSYGQGVFVTEAFF; CDR3 DNA: TGTGCCAGCAGTTACGGACAGGGGGTATTTGTGACTGAAGCTTTCTTT
clone size: .; V gene: TRBV4-3; D gene: .; J gene: TRBJ2-2; CDR3 protein: CASSPRLPANTGELFF; CDR3 DNA: TGCGCCAGCAGCCCTCGACTCCCCGCGAACACCGGGGAGCTGTTTTTT
clone size: .; V gene: TRBV2; D gene: TRBD1; J gene: TRBJ1-1; CDR3 protein: CASSAIGTGYTEAFF; CDR3 DNA: TGTGCCAGCAGTGCCATCGGGACAGGGTACACTGAAGCTTTCTTT
clone size: .; V gene: TRBV6-2/TRBV6-3; D gene: TRBD2; J gene: TRBJ2-3; CDR3 protein: CASSYSSGGSTDTQYF; CDR3 DNA: TGTGCCAGCAGTTACAGTAGCGGGGGCTCCACAGATACGCAGTATTTT
clone size: .; V gene: TRBV11-3; D gene: .; J gene: TRBJ1-1; CDR3 protein: CASSLHGVNTEAFF; CDR3 DNA: TGTGCCAGCAGCTTACACGGAGTGAACACTGAAGCTTTCTTT
clone size: .; V gene: TRBV27; D gene: .; J gene: TRBJ2-7; CDR3 protein: CASSPQGGEQYF; CDR3 DNA: TGTGCCAGCAGTCCCCAGGGCGGCGAGCAGTACTTC
clone size: .; V gene: TRBV27; D gene: .; J gene: TRBJ2-7; CDR3 protein: CASSLTRTYEQYF; CDR3 DNA: TGTGCCAGCAGCCTAACTAGGACCTACGAGCAGTACTTC
clone size: .; V gene: TRBV5-1; D gene: .; J gene: TRBJ2-1; CDR3 protein: CASSFELDRFF; CDR3 DNA: TGCGCCAGCAGCTTCGAACTAGATCGGTTCTTC
clone size: .; V gene: TRBV5-5; D gene: TRBD2; J gene: TRBJ2-7; CDR3 protein: CASSLGTSGGDEQYF; CDR3 DNA: TGTGCCAGCAGCTTGGGGACTAGCGGGGGAGACGAGCAGTACTTC
clone size: .; V gene: TRBV9; D gene: .; J gene: TRBJ1-5; CDR3 protein: CASSPGMVSNQPQHF; CDR3 DNA: TGTGCCAGCAGCCCAGGTATGGTTAGCAATCAGCCCCAGCATTTT
clone size: .; V gene: TRBV11-3; D gene: TRBD2; J gene: TRBJ2-3; CDR3 protein: CASSLGLAGATDTQYF; CDR3 DNA: TGTGCCAGCAGCTTAGGACTAGCGGGGGCCACAGATACGCAGTATTTT
clone size: .; V gene: TRBV19; D gene: TRBD2; J gene: TRBJ2-2; CDR3 protein: CASSIGGGIAQMFF; CDR3 DNA: TGTGCCAGTAGTATCGGGGGAGGGATAGCTCAGATGTTTTTT
clone size: .; V gene: TRBV27; D gene: TRBD1; J gene: TRBJ1-2; CDR3 protein: CASSSHDRAYGYTF; CDR3 DNA: TGTGCCAGCAGTTCCCACGACAGGGCGTATGGCTACACCTTC
clone size: .; V gene: TRBV2; D gene: TRBD2; J gene: TRBJ2-1; CDR3 protein: CASTSGGSSYNEQFF; CDR3 DNA: TGTGCCAGCACTAGCGGGGGGAGCTCCTACAATGAGCAGTTCTTC
clone size: .; V gene: TRBV3-1/TRBV3-2; D gene: TRBD1; J gene: TRBJ1-4; CDR3 protein: CASSRTTGGGEKLFF; CDR3 DNA: TGTGCCAGCAGCAGAACGACAGGGGGGGGTGAAAAACTGTTTTTT
clone size: .; V gene: TRBV27; D gene: TRBD1; J gene: TRBJ2-7; CDR3 protein: CASSLGTVPYEQYF; CDR3 DNA: TGTGCCAGCAGTTTAGGGACAGTACCCTACGAGCAGTACTTC
clone size: .; V gene: TRBV7-7; D gene: TRBD2; J gene: TRBJ2-5; CDR3 protein: CASSLVASGRQETQYF; CDR3 DNA: TGTGCTAGCAGCTTAGTAGCTAGCGGGCGACAAGAGACCCAGTACTTC
clone size: .; V gene: TRBV4-3; D gene: .; J gene: TRBJ2-3; CDR3 protein: CASSQGVGADTQYF; CDR3 DNA: TGCGCCAGCAGCCAAGGTGTCGGGGCAGATACGCAGTATTTT